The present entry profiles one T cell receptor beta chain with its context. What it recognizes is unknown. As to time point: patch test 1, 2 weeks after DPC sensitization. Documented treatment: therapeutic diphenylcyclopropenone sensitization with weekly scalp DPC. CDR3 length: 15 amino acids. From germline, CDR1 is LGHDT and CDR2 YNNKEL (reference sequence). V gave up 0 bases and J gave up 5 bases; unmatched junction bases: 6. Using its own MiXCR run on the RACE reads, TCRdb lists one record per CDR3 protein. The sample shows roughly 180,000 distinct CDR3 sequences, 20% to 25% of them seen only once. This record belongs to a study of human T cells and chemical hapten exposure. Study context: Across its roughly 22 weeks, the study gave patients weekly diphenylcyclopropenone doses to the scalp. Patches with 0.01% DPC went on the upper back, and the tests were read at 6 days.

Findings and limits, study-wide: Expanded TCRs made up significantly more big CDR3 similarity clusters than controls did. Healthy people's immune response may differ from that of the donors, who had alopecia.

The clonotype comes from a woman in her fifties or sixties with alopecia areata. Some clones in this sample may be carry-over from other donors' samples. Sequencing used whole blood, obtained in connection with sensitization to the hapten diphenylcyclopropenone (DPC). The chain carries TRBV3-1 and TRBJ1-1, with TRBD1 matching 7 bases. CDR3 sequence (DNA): TGTGCCAGCAGCCAAGAAGGGGGCTGGTATACTGAAGCTTTCTTT. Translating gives CASSQEGGWYTEAFF.